Below, 4 T cell receptor beta chains from the same sample are listed, as sequenced in a study of esophageal squamous cell carcinoma under preoperative chemotherapy. TCRdb analysed the PCR reads with MiXCR anew, one entry per CDR3 protein. The sample consists of about 30,000 distinct CDR3 sequences, roughly 52% of them appearing once. As for time point: before preoperative PTX-NDP chemotherapy. The material was obtained from a patient given preoperative chemotherapy. These receptors originate from a human donor with esophageal squamous cell carcinoma. The donor label of this sample is uncertain.

This clonotype was detected a few times. The V gene is TRBV11-3, the J gene TRBJ2-1; D call uncertain. The CDR3 has 15 residues. Trimming left V 4 bases short and J 1 base short, with 11 bases between. CDR1 is SGHNT and CDR2 is YENEEA in the germline V gene. CDR3 loop: CASSSDSLSYNEQFF. The DNA for the CDR3 is TGTGCCAGCAGCTCAGATTCCTTATCCTACAATGAGCAGTTCTTC.

The rearrangement links TRBV7-9 to TRBJ2-3; the D gene is possibly TRBD2 (6 bases). The germline gives CDR1 SEHNR, CDR2 FQNEAQ (reference sequence). This CDR3 is 17 amino acids long. V was shortened by 6 bases and J by 10 bases, with 29 bases between the two germline ends. DNA of the CDR3: TGTGCCAGCAGTCAAAGTGGCGGGGCTGCGAACACAGAGGCGCAGTATTTT. It specifies CASSQSGGAANTEAQYF.

This clonotype appeared many times. The chain links TRBV6-1 to TRBJ1-1; 7 nucleotides agree with TRBD1. Germline V gene lookup returns CDR1 MNHNS and CDR2 SASEGT. The V segment lost 8 bases and the J segment 0 bases; nucleotides outside the gene matches: 6. The CDR3 has 14 amino acids. The CDR3 nucleotides are TGTGCCAGCGGGAAGACAGGGATGAACACTGAAGCTTTCTTT. As protein: CASGKTGMNTEAFF.

This clonotype was counted ten times or more. This chain connects TRBV6-1 to TRBJ1-2, with D perhaps TRBD1 (5 bases). V was cut by 6 bases and J by 8 bases, with 7 bases left in between. This CDR3 has 10 amino acids. CDR1 and CDR2 (germline): MNHNS, SASEGT. As DNA, the CDR3 is TGTGCCAGCAGGGAGGGGGGCTACACCTTC. As protein: CASREGGYTF.